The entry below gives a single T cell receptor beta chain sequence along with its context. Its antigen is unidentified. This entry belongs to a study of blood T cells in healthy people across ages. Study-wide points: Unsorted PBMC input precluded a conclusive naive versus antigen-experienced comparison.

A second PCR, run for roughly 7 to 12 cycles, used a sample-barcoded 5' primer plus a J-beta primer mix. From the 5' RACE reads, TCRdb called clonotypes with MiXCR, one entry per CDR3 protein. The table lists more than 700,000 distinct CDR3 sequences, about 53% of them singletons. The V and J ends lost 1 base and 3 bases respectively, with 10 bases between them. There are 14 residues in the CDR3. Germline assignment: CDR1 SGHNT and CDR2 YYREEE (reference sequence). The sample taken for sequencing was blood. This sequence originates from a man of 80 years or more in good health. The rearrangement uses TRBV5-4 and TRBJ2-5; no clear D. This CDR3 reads CASSLTAVEETQYF. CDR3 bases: TGTGCCAGCAGCTTGACGGCTGTCGAAGAGACCCAGTACTTC.